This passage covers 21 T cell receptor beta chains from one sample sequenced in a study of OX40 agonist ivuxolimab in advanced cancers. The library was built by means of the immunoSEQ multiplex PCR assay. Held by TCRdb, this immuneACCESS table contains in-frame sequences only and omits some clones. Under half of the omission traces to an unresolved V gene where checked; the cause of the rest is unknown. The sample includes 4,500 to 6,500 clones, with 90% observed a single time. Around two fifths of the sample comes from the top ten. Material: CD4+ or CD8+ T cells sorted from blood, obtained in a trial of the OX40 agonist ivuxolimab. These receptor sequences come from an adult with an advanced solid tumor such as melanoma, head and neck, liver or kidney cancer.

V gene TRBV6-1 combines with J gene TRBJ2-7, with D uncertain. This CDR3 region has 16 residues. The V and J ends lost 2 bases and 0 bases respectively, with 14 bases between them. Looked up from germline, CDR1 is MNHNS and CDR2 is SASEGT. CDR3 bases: TGTGCCAGCAGTGAAAGGAGTGCACCTTCCTCCTACGAGCAGTACTTC. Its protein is CASSERSAPSSYEQYF.

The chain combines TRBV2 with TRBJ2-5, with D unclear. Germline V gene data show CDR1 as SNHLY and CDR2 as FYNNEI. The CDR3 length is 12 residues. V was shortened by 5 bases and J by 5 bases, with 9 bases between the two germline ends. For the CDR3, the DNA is TGTGCCAGCAGTCCCCTTGTGGAGACCCAGTACTTC. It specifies CASSPLVETQYF.

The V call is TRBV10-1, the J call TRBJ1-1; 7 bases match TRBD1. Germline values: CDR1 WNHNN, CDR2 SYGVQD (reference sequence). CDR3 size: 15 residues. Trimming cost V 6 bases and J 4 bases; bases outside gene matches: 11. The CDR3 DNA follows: TGCGCCAGCAGGAAAGACAGGGCGGGACGCACTGAAGCTTTCTTT. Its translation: CASRKDRAGRTEAFF.

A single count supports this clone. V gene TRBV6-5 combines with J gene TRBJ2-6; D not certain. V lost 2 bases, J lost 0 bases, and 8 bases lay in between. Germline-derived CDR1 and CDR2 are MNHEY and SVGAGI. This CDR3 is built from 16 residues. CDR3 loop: CASSYVRFSGANVLTF. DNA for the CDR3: TGTGCCAGCAGTTACGTTCGCTTCTCTGGGGCCAACGTCCTGACTTTC.

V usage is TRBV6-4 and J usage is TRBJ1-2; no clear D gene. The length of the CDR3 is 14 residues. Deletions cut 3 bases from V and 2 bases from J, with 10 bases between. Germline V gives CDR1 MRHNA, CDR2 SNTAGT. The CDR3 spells CASSESALNYGYTF. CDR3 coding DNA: TGTGCCAGCAGTGAGTCCGCATTAAACTATGGCTACACCTTC.

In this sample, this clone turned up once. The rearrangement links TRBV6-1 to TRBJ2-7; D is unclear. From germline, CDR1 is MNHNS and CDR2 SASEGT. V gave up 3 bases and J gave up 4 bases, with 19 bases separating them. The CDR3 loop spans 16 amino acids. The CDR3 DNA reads TGTGCCAGCAGTGAGGGTTTTTGGACGGATCAGTACGAGCAGTACTTC. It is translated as CASSEGFWTDQYEQYF.

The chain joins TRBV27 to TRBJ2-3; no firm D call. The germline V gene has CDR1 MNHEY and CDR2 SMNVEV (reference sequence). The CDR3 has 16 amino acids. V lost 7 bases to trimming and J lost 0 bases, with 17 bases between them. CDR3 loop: CASMAWAGSSTDTQYF. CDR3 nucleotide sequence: TGTGCCAGCATGGCGTGGGCCGGGTCTAGCACAGATACGCAGTATTTT.

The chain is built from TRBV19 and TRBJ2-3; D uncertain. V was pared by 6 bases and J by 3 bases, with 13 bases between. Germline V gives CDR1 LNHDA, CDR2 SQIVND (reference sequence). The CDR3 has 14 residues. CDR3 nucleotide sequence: TGTGCCAGTAGCCCGGAAGGTGAAACAGATACGCAGTATTTT. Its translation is CASSPEGETDTQYF.

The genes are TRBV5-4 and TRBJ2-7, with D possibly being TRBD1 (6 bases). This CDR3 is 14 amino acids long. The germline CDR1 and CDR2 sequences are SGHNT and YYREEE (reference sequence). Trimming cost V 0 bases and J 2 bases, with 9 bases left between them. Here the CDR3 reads CASSLGDTAYEQYF. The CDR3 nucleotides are TGTGCCAGCAGCTTGGGGGACACCGCCTACGAGCAGTACTTC.

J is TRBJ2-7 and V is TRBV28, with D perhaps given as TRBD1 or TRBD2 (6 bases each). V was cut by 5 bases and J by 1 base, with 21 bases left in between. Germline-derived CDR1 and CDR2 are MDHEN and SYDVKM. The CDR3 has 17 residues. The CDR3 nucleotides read TGTGCCAGCAGTCCCGGTCCCCCCGGGGGCTTTTCCTACGAGCAGTACTTC. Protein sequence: CASSPGPPGGFSYEQYF.

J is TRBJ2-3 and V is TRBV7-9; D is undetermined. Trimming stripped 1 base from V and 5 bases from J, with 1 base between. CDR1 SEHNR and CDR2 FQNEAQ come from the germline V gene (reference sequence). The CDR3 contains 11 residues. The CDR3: CASSLEDTQYF. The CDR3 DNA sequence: TGTGCCAGCAGCTTAGAAGATACGCAGTATTTT.

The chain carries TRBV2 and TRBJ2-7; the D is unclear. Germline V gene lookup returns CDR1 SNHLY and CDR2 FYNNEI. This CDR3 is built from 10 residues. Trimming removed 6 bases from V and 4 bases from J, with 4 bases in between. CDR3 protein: CASSEYEQYF. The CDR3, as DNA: TGTGCCAGCAGCGAGTACGAGCAGTACTTC.

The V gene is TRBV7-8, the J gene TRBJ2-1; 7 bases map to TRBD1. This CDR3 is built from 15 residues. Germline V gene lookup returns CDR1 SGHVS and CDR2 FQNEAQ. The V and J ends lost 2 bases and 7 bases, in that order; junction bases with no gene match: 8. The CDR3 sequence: CASSLRQGSLNEQFF. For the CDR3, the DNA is TGTGCCAGCAGCTTAAGACAGGGATCGTTGAATGAGCAGTTCTTC. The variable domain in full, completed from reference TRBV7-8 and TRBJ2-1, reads GAGVSQSPRYKVAKRGQDVALRCDPISGHVSLFWYQQALGQGPEFLTYFQNEAQLDKSGLPSDRFFAERPEGSVSTLKIQRTQQEDSAVYLCASSLRQGSLNEQFFGPGTRLTVL.

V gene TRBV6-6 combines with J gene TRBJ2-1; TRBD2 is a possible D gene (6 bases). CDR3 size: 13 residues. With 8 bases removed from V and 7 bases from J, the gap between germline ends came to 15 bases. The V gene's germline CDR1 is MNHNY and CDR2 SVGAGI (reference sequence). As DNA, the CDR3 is TGTGCCAGCTCTGGAGGGCCGCCAAATGAGCAGTTCTTC. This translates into CASSGGPPNEQFF.

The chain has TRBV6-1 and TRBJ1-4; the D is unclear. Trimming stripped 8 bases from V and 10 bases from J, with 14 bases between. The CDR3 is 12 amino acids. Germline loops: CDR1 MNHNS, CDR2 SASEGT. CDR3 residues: CASGEEFGKLFF. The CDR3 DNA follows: TGTGCCAGCGGGGAGGAGTTTGGAAAACTGTTTTTT.

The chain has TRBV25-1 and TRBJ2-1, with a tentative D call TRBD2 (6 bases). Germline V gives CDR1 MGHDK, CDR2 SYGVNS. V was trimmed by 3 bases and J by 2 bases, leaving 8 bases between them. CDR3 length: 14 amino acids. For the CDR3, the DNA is TGTGCCAGCAGTGACGGCGGGACCTACAATGAGCAGTTCTTC. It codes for CASSDGGTYNEQFF.

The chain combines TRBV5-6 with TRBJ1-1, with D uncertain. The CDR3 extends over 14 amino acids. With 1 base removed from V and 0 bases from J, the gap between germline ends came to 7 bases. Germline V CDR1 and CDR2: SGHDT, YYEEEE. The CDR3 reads CASSLNLMNTEAFF. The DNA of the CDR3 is TGTGCCAGCAGCTTGAATTTAATGAACACTGAAGCTTTCTTT.

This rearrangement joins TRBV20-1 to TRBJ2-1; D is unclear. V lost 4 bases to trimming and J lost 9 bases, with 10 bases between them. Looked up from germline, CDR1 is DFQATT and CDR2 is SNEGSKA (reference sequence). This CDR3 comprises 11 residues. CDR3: CSAIDRGEQFF. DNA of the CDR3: TGCAGTGCTATTGATAGAGGTGAGCAGTTCTTC.

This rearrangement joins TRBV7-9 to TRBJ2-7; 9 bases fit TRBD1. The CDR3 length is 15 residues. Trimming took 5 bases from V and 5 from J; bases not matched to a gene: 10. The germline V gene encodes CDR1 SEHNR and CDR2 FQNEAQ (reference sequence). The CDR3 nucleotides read TGTGCCAGCAGCACACCGGGACAGGGATGGAACGAGCAGTACTTC. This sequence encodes CASSTPGQGWNEQYF.

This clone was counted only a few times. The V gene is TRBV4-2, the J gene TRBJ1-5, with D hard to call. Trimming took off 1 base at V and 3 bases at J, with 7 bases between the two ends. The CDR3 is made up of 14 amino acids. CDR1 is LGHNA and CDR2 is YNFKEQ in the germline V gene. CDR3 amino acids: CASSQGPVNQPQHF. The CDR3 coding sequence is TGTGCCAGCAGCCAAGGACCGGTCAATCAGCCCCAGCATTTT.

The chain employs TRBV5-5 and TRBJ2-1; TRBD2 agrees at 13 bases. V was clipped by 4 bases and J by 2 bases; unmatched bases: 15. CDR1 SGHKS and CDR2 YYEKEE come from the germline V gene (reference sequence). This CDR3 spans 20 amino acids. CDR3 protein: CASSHEPGLAGWETYNEQFF. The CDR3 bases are TGTGCCAGCAGCCACGAACCGGGACTAGCGGGATGGGAGACCTACAATGAGCAGTTCTTC.